This TCR beta chain was obtained from a study of healthy donors' naive CD4 and CD8 T cells. CD4+CD8-CD45RO-CD45RA+ cells were naive CD4+; CD8+CD4-CD45RA+CD27bright cells were naive CD8+. TCR libraries were built from roughly 0.5 ug of total RNA by linear amplification. TCRdb reanalysed the reads using MiXCR and keeps one entry per CDR3 protein. The sample has roughly 200,000 distinct CDR3 sequences, around 74% seen once; the top ten hold 2% to 2.5%. The clonotype was recovered from a pool of human donors in good health; the sample pools cells from several healthy donors. What was sequenced was naive CD4+ and CD8+ T cells sorted from blood, pooled from several donors.

In DNA, the CDR3 is TGTGCCAGTAGTATAACTGAGGGACTAGCGGGTCACAATGAGCAGTTCTTC. Amino acids: CASSITEGLAGHNEQFF. The chain links TRBV19 to TRBJ2-1; the match to TRBD2 covers 12 bases. J lost 5 bases, V lost 2 bases, and 7 bases had no gene match. This CDR3 comprises 17 residues. Germline values: CDR1 LNHDA, CDR2 SQIVND (reference sequence).